Listed below are T cell receptor beta chains from one sample, sequenced in a study of shared clonotypes between healthy human individuals. The data were produced by immunoSEQ multiplex PCR, yet TCRdb's version contains in-frame clones alone and is incomplete. In the table there are over 2 million clones, around 96% of which are singletons. Sequencing used naive CD8+ T cells sorted from blood. The receptors derive from a man between 18 and 29 years old in good health. Both conserved end residues are part of each CDR3. D genes are given only for firm matches. Clone size appears in some rows only: once, few, many, or a class for an expanded clone.

j_call v_call d_call clone_size cdr3_nt cdr3_aa
TRBJ2-2 TRBV15 TRBD2 once TGTGCCACCAGCAGAGATTGGACTAGCGGAGACACCGGGGAGCTGTTTTTT CATSRDWTSGDTGELFF
TRBJ2-7 TRBV19 NA NA TGTGCCAGTAGTATTTCGGCTGCTTCCTACGAGCAGTACTTC CASSISAASYEQYF
TRBJ2-7 TRBV4-3 NA NA TGCGCCAGCAGCCAAGAGGACAACTCCTACGAGCAGTACTTC CASSQEDNSYEQYF
TRBJ1-5 TRBV7-9 NA NA TGTGCCAGCAGCCACAAAGAAGGAAATCAGCCCCAGCATTTT CASSHKEGNQPQHF
TRBJ2-7 TRBV2 NA NA TGTGCCAGCGAGGAGCAGGGGGAGGACTACGAGCAGTACTTC CASEEQGEDYEQYF
TRBJ1-1 TRBV5-6 NA NA TGTGCCAGCAGCTTCTGGCAGACGAACACTGAAGCTTTCTTT CASSFWQTNTEAFF
TRBJ2-1 TRBV29-1 NA NA TGCAGCGTTGAAACCAGGGGCTCCTACAATGAGCAGTTCTTC CSVETRGSYNEQFF
TRBJ2-1 TRBV29-1 TRBD2 NA TGCAGCGTTGGGGTAGCGGGAGAGAGCAATGAGCAGTTCTTC CSVGVAGESNEQFF
TRBJ2-2 TRBV6-6 TRBD1 NA TGTGCCAGCAGTTTAGCAGGGGGCGGGGGGGAGCTGTTTTTT CASSLAGGGGELFF
TRBJ2-2 TRBV21-1 NA NA TGTGCCAGCAGCAAGGACCACCCTTGCGGGAGGGACACCGGGGAGCTGTTTTTT CASSKDHPCGRDTGELFF
TRBJ2-1 TRBV10-3 NA NA TGTGCCATCAGCCACGAGATCAGGAATGAGCAGTTCTTC CAISHEIRNEQFF
TRBJ2-5 TRBV2 NA NA TGTGCCAGCAGTTACCCCGGGGGAGGTCAAGAGACCCAGTACTTC CASSYPGGGQETQYF
TRBJ1-5 TRBV27 TRBD1 once TGTGCCAGCTCAAGCACAGGGGGCTATCAGCCCCAGCATTTT CASSSTGGYQPQHF
TRBJ2-5 TRBV7-2 NA NA TGTGCCAGCAGCCCACACCGGGAGTTATTGGGAGAGACCCAGTACTTC CASSPHRELLGETQYF
TRBJ2-3 TRBV7-9 TRBD1 NA TGTGCCAGCAGCCCGACAGGGGTTAGCACAGATACGCAGTATTTT CASSPTGVSTDTQYF
TRBJ2-1 TRBV10-1 NA NA TGCGCCAGCAGTGATACTGGTGAGCAGTTCTTC CASSDTGEQFF
TRBJ1-5 TRBV27 TRBD1 NA TGTGCCAGCAGTTTAACAGGGGGGTATCAGCCCCAGCATTTT CASSLTGGYQPQHF
TRBJ2-1 TRBV27 NA NA TGTGCCAGCAGTTTACCGAGACCTTCCTACAATGAGCAGTTCTTC CASSLPRPSYNEQFF
TRBJ1-4 TRBV28 TRBD1 NA TGTGCCAGCAGTTTGCAAGACAGGGGTGAAAAACTGTTTTTT CASSLQDRGEKLFF
TRBJ2-3 TRBV9 TRBD2 NA TGTGCCAGCAGCGAGGAGACTAGCGGGGGCACAGATACGCAGTATTTT CASSEETSGGTDTQYF
TRBJ2-3 TRBV27 NA NA TGTGCCAGCAGTTTATCTGGGACATCAAATTTGGCCACAGATACGCAGTATTTT CASSLSGTSNLATDTQYF